The present T cell receptor beta chain was sequenced within a study of blood T cell repertoires in COVID-19. Study-wide background: Samples representing acute and convalescent COVID-19 were sourced from the United States, Italy and Spain. In each case, the material was cDNA or gDNA derived from T cells, B-cell-depleted T cells, or PBMCs.

This CDR3 has 14 amino acids. V was clipped by 2 bases and J by 3 bases, with 9 bases between them. Germline assignment: CDR1 LNHNV and CDR2 YYDKDF (reference sequence). Under the authors' procedure: Nucleated cell counts were estimated from reference gene primer amplification. The data were produced by immunoSEQ multiplex PCR, yet TCRdb's version contains in-frame clones alone and is incomplete. V, J and clone size were drawn from that table, and D and trimming were deduced from the DNA. The repertoire includes 25,000 to 30,000 clones, about 88% of them detected once, and about 12% sits in the top ten.

The clonotype was recovered from a human donor in a cohort sampled during active COVID-19. The donor label of this sample is uncertain. The sample taken for sequencing was peripheral blood. This chain joins TRBV15 and TRBJ2-3; D uncertain. The CDR3 is CATSRTEITDTQYF. The CDR3 bases are TGTGCCACCAGCAGAACTGAGATAACAGATACGCAGTATTTT.